Below are 19 T cell receptor beta chains sequenced from a single sample in a study of human T cells and chemical hapten exposure. Noted time point: pre-sensitization, week 0. Treatment meaning: therapeutic diphenylcyclopropenone sensitization with weekly scalp DPC. Using its own MiXCR run on the RACE reads, TCRdb lists one record per CDR3 protein. The sample has tens of thousands of distinct CDR3 sequences; around 9.9% are singletons. The sequencing used whole blood, collected in connection with sensitization to the hapten diphenylcyclopropenone (DPC). These TCRs come from a woman aged 45-65 years with alopecia areata. Some clones in this sample may be carry-over from other donors' samples.

This clonotype was seen ten or more times. This chain joins TRBV12-3 or TRBV12-4 and TRBJ1-1; D call uncertain. This CDR3 is built from 15 residues. V was trimmed by 11 bases and J by 5 bases, leaving 24 bases between them. The CDR3 nucleotides are TGTGCCGGAAAGCAATTAGGGTGGGGAACAACTGAAGCTTTCTTT. Amino acids: CAGKQLGWGTTEAFF.

This clonotype occurred many times. The CDR3, as DNA: TGTGCCAGCAGTGAAGTGGAGGGGGCGAGCACAGATACGCAGTATTTT. Protein: CASSEVEGASTDTQYF. The V call is TRBV2, the J call TRBJ2-3, with D possibly matching TRBD1 (7 bases). V lost 1 base to trimming and J lost 0 bases, with 11 bases between them. The CDR3 contains 16 residues. Germline assignment: CDR1 SNHLY and CDR2 FYNNEI. Full variable domain (rest looked up from reference TRBV2 and TRBJ2-3): EPEVTQTPSHQVTQMGQEVILRCVPISNHLYFYWYRQILGQKVEFLVSFYNNEISEKSEIFDDQFSVERPDGSNFTLKIRSTKLEDSAMYFCASSEVEGASTDTQYFGPGTRLTVL.

This clonotype was counted at least ten times. The chain combines TRBV30 with TRBJ1-1, with a weak D call TRBD1 (5 bases). V was trimmed by 7 bases and J by 0 bases, leaving 21 bases between them. The CDR3 has 16 amino acids. Per the germline V gene, CDR1 is GTSNPN and CDR2 is SVGIG (reference sequence). CDR3: CASTFHRLLMNTEAFF. The CDR3 bases are TGTGCCTCGACGTTCCACAGGCTGCTAATGAACACTGAAGCTTTCTTT.

The chain combines TRBV6-2 or TRBV6-3 with TRBJ1-5; TRBD1 aligns across 10 bases. V shed 0 bases and J 6 bases; nucleotides not matched to a gene: 2. The CDR3 has 15 residues. CDR1 and CDR2 (germline): MNHEY, SVGEGT. Here the CDR3 reads CASSYSGQGGQPQHF. CDR3 sequence (DNA): TGTGCCAGCAGTTACTCCGGACAGGGGGGTCAGCCCCAGCATTTT.

The chain joins TRBV28 to TRBJ2-4, with 7 bases that match TRBD1. This CDR3 has 15 amino acids. The V and J ends lost 6 bases and 1 base, in that order; junction bases with no gene match: 6. Germline V gene data show CDR1 as MDHEN and CDR2 as SYDVKM. The CDR3, as DNA: TGTGCCAGCAGCCTACAGGGGACGGCCAAAAACATTCAGTACTTC. Translating it yields CASSLQGTAKNIQYF.

This clonotype was observed many times. The CDR3 here is CASGRDQETQYF. DNA of the CDR3: TGTGCCAGCGGTCGGGACCAAGAGACCCAGTACTTC. The chain carries TRBV6-2 or TRBV6-3 and TRBJ2-5; no clear D gene. This CDR3 has 12 residues. Trimming stripped 8 bases from V and 0 bases from J, with 7 bases between. Per germline, CDR1 MNHEY and CDR2 SVGEGT.

This clonotype showed up many times. This chain uses TRBV18 with TRBJ2-5; D unclear. Germline V gene data show CDR1 as KGHSH and CDR2 as LQKENI. Between the trimmed V and J ends, which lost 1 base and 5 bases, there was a span of 8 bases. The CDR3 is 13 amino acids. The CDR3 here is CASSPRESETQYF. The CDR3 DNA is TGTGCCAGCTCACCACGGGAATCGGAGACCCAGTACTTC.

This clonotype was seen a few times. This sequence joins TRBV29-1 and TRBJ2-2; D is undetermined. V lost 5 bases and J lost 2, with 12 bases in between. The CDR3 covers 14 residues. Germline V gene sequence: CDR1 SQVTM, CDR2 ANQGSEA. CDR3 DNA: TGCAGCGTTTCGGAGACACCCAACACCGGGGAGCTGTTTTTT. Amino acids: CSVSETPNTGELFF.

Many counts were recorded for this clonotype. The rearrangement joins TRBV2 to TRBJ1-5; a possible D gene is TRBD1 (5 bases). The CDR3 is made up of 15 amino acids. Trimming pared 1 base from V and 6 bases from J, leaving 13 bases between. Germline V gives CDR1 SNHLY, CDR2 FYNNEI. In DNA, the CDR3 is TGTGCCAGCAGTGAAGTTGGGGGGTCGGGTCAGCCCCAGCATTTT. This sequence encodes CASSEVGGSGQPQHF.

This clonotype turned up a few times. The chain combines TRBV28 with TRBJ1-1, with D unclear. The CDR3 is made up of 14 amino acids. Per the germline V gene, CDR1 is MDHEN and CDR2 is SYDVKM. V lost 4 bases to trimming and J lost 0 bases, with 9 bases between them. In DNA, the CDR3 is TGTGCCAGCAGTTCTACCCATCTGAACACTGAAGCTTTCTTT. Translation gives CASSSTHLNTEAFF.

This clonotype has ten or more counts. The J gene is TRBJ2-6, the V gene TRBV4-2; D is ambiguous. V lost 0 bases to trimming and J lost 0 bases, with 6 bases between them. From germline, CDR1 is LGHNA and CDR2 YNFKEQ. This CDR3 region has 16 residues. CDR3 region: CASSQDLHSGANVLTF. DNA for the CDR3: TGTGCCAGCAGCCAAGATCTCCACTCTGGGGCCAACGTCCTGACTTTC.

This clonotype was seen repeatedly, ten times or more. Here the CDR3 reads CASSFLAIRTDTQYF. For the CDR3, the DNA is TGTGCCAGCAGCTTCCTAGCGATACGCACAGATACGCAGTATTTT. The V call is TRBV5-6, the J call TRBJ2-3; weak D call: TRBD2 (6 bases). Germline lookup yields CDR1 SGHDT and CDR2 YYEEEE. The ends were cut back, 2 bases at V and 1 base at J, with 11 bases in the middle. The CDR3 contains 15 residues.

The V and J genes are TRBV7-9 and TRBJ2-4, with D hard to call. This CDR3 is built from 14 residues. Trimming took off 3 bases at V and 7 bases at J, with 13 bases between the two ends. Germline V gene lookup returns CDR1 SEHNR and CDR2 FQNEAQ (reference sequence). In DNA form, the CDR3 reads TGTGCCAGCAGCTTCGGCGGTCGGTACAACATTCAGTACTTC. Translation: CASSFGGRYNIQYF.

This clonotype was detected many times. The chain is built from TRBV18 and TRBJ2-5; TRBD2 matches 8 bases. Germline trimming cut 3 bases from V and 4 bases from J; bases unmatched to any gene: 13. The V gene's germline CDR1 is KGHSH and CDR2 LQKENI. This CDR3 is built from 17 residues. The CDR3 is CASSPIPPGLAVETQYF. The CDR3 region has the DNA TGTGCCAGCTCACCGATTCCCCCCGGACTAGCTGTAGAGACCCAGTACTTC.

Ten or more counts support this clonotype. The chain employs TRBV18 and TRBJ2-1, with 12 nucleotides matching TRBD2. CDR1 is KGHSH and CDR2 is LQKENI in the germline V gene. The CDR3 runs 14 residues. J gave up 7 bases and V 3 bases, and 1 base lay outside the gene matches. CDR3 protein: CASSPGTSGNEQFF. DNA for the CDR3: TGTGCCAGCTCACCCGGGACTAGCGGGAATGAGCAGTTCTTC.

This clonotype was counted at least ten times. The junction shows a germline mismatch at one end, possibly a read error. This sequence joins TRBV11-2 and TRBJ1-1; 10 nucleotides line up with TRBD1. Per the germline V gene, CDR1 is SGHAT and CDR2 is FQNNGV. The CDR3 is 13 residues long. CDR3 amino acids: CASSFGGRQGAGF. The CDR3 DNA is TGTGCCAGCAGCTTTGGTGGGAGACAGGGGGCCGGGTTT.

J is TRBJ2-1 and V is TRBV20-1; 7 nucleotides match TRBD2. The junction had 19 bases not matched to a gene; V was cut back by 6 bases and J by 8 bases. The CDR3 consists of 16 residues. Germline-derived CDR1 and CDR2 are DFQATT and SNEGSKA (reference sequence). CDR3 protein: CSAPPAGRGDHHEQFF. In nucleotides, the CDR3 is TGCAGTGCCCCCCCCGCGGGACGGGGGGATCACCATGAGCAGTTCTTC.

This clonotype turned up a few times. The chain carries TRBV10-1 and TRBJ1-2, with D possibly matching TRBD1 (5 bases). Trimming left V 5 bases short and J 2 bases short, with 9 bases between. CDR3 length: 13 residues. From germline, CDR1 is WNHNN and CDR2 SYGVQD (reference sequence). CDR3 DNA sequence: TGCGCCAGCAGTCTGGGACTAAACTATGGCTACACCTTC. Its protein is CASSLGLNYGYTF.

The chain couples TRBV12-3 or TRBV12-4 to TRBJ2-7; D is tentatively TRBD1 or TRBD2 (5 bases each). This CDR3 contains 13 residues. V was pared by 5 bases and J by 6 bases, with 14 bases between. CDR3: CASSAGTETEQYF. CDR3 DNA sequence: TGTGCCAGCAGTGCCGGGACGGAAACCGAGCAGTACTTC.